This TCR beta chain appears in the sequencing data of a study of blood T cell repertoires in COVID-19. CDR3 length: 15 residues. Germline CDR1 is LGHNT and CDR2 is FRNRAP. Trimming removed 4 bases from V and 6 bases from J; junction bases left unmatched: 5. In the authors' methods: Researchers report that nucleated cell counts were estimated from reference gene primer amplification. TCRdb's copy holds only in-frame clones and misses some; the assay was immunoSEQ multiplex PCR. The V and J calls and clone size were taken over from that table, and D and trimming were inferred from the DNA. Among about 120,000 clones listed, approximately 74% were seen once.

The sample was peripheral blood. The clonotype comes from a man aged 55 to 70 with acute or convalescent COVID-19. J is TRBJ2-1 and V is TRBV12-5, with 11 bases identical to TRBD2. The CDR3: CASGYYSGGANEQFF. CDR3 DNA: TGTGCTAGTGGTTATTATAGCGGGGGGGCCAATGAGCAGTTCTTC.